This is a list of T cell receptor beta chains from one sample in a study of graft-versus-host responses after intestinal transplantation. Sequenced by immunoSEQ multiplex PCR; TCRdb stores in-frame clones only, minus some. The repertoire holds about 15,000 clones, with approximately 30% as singletons. The specimen was alloreactive CD4+ T cells from a mixed lymphocyte reaction culture, collected before intestinal transplant. These receptors were obtained from a human patient who received an intestinal transplant. CDR3s include the opening cysteine and the closing phenylalanine or tryptophan. Fields, in order: V gene, clone size, CDR3 protein. Clone size is shown for a subset of rows, as once, few, many or a class of expanded clone.

TRBV9 | - | CASSVGTSAYNEQFF
TRBV7-2 | - | CASSQDRASGGYTF
TRBV19 | - | CASSNRDRAFVQYF
TRBV9 | few | CASSVRDGLNEQFF
TRBV9 | few | CASSIGTGKYEQYF
TRBV7-2 | few | CASQGGGGGWYTQYF
TRBV5-1 | - | CASSSSYGTGSYEQYF
TRBV11-3 | - | CASSSDRHQPQHF
TRBV5-6 | few | CASSLPNRGVTDTQYF
TRBV9 | few | CASSVKAGGNIQYF
TRBV9 | - | CASSLWGDSYNEQFF
TRBV4-1 | - | CASSQEGTAYSGNTIYF
TRBV5-5 | - | CASSRTSGGSRDTQYF
TRBV9 | medium-sized | CASSVQGAEETQYF
TRBV6-5 | few | CATGTGRVSQPQHF
TRBV5-1 | - | CASTGGGLNTQYF
TRBV23-1 | few | CASSQSLEGQGFYEQYF
TRBV2 | - | CASRRGQGAYNEQFF
TRBV5-1 | few | CASSLAKDYPSTDTQYF
TRBV6-5 | - | CASKIGVSTDTQYF
TRBV30 | - | CAWRTRGSGNTIYF
TRBV5-4 | - | CASSPRSSGGVNEQFF
TRBV6-1 | medium-sized | CASSSDLATDTQYF
TRBV5-1 | - | CASSLTVDQPQHF
TRBV30 | - | CAWSTASGRDEQFF
TRBV11-2 | few | CASSQRLGAQFF
TRBV5-6 | once | CASSLTGASRAFF
TRBV7-2 | - | CASSLDGTGELFF
TRBV29-1 | - | CSAATTGGYSGNTIYF
TRBV2 | - | CASMGGTARETQYF
TRBV6-1 | few | CASSLSEGWSDTQYF
TRBV6-5 | - | CASSLSPSNQPQHF
TRBV5-1 | few | CASSLRAENTEAFF
TRBV9 | - | CASSVGGGLNYGYTF